This TCR beta chain was sequenced for a study of blood T cells in healthy people across ages. Using a J-beta primer mix together with a sample-barcoded 5' primer, a second PCR was run for roughly 6 to 11 cycles. One entry per CDR3 protein results from TCRdb running MiXCR on the 5' RACE reads. The table has about 1,400,000 distinct CDR3 sequences, around 55% seen once. As concerns this clonotype: It may be a read error: a sequence one base away is much more abundant.

The donors, healthy Caucasians from Russia, were aged about 6 to 100. Looked up from germline, CDR1 is LGHNT and CDR2 is FRNRAP. The CDR3 is made up of 14 amino acids. Trimming removed 5 bases from V and 11 bases from J, with 21 bases in between. The sequence came from a man aged 18 to 29 in good health. The source material was blood. The chain has TRBV12-5 and TRBJ2-5; D is uncertain. The CDR3 DNA reads as TGTGCTAGTGGTATGGAGAGTAGCTTTGGTGAGCAGTACTTC. Protein: CASGMESSFGEQYF.